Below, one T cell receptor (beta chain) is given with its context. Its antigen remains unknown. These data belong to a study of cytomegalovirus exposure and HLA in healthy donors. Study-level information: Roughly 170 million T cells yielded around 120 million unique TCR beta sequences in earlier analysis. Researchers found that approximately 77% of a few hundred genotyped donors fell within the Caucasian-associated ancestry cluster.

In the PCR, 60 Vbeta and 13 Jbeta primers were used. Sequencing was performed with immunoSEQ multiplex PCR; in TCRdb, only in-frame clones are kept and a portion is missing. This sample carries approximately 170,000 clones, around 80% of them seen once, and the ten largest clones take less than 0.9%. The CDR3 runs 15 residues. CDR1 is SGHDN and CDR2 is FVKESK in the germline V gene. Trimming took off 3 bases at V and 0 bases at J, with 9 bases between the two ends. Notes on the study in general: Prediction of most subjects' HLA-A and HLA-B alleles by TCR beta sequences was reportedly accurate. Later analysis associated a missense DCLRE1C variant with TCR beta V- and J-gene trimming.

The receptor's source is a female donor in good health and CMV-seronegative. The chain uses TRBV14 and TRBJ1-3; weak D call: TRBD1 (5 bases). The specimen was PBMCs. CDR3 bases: TGTGCCAGCAGCCAGGGGACTGGCTCTGGAAACACCATATATTTT. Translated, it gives CASSQGTGSGNTIYF.